These T cell receptor beta chains were read from a single sample in a study of control samples from healthy donors and cancer patients. Clones were read by immunoSEQ multiplex PCR, and TCRdb kept only the in-frame ones, dropping some. The sample shows some 150,000 clones, over 85% of them seen only once. Sequencing was performed on blood. All receptors derive from a woman aged 60-70 years in good health. Both conserved end residues are part of each CDR3. The D gene is left open where the match is weak. Part of the rows lack a size; the others show once, few, many or a class for expanded clones.

CDR3aa: CASSFIPGEGGRHDTGELFF
CDR3nt: TGCGCCAGCAGCTTCATTCCCGGCGAAGGGGGTAGGCACGACACCGGGGAGCTGTTTTTT
j_gene: TRBJ2-2
abundance: once
len: 20
d_gene: -
v_gene: TRBV5-1

CDR3aa: CASSHSGTLSGNTIYF
CDR3nt: TGTGCCAGCTCGCATTCCGGGACGCTAAGTGGAAACACCATATATTTT
j_gene: TRBJ1-3
abundance: -
len: 16
d_gene: -
v_gene: TRBV18

CDR3aa: CASSGGQGLDEQYF
CDR3nt: TGTGCCAGCAGTGGGGGACAGGGGCTCGACGAGCAGTACTTC
j_gene: TRBJ2-7
abundance: -
len: 14
d_gene: TRBD1
v_gene: TRBV6-2/TRBV6-3

CDR3aa: CASSEQQGSAFF
CDR3nt: TGCGCCAGCAGCGAACAACAGGGTTCAGCTTTCTTT
j_gene: TRBJ1-1
abundance: -
len: 12
d_gene: -
v_gene: TRBV5-1

CDR3aa: CASSEAGGRYQETQYF
CDR3nt: TGTGCCAGCAGTGAAGCGGGCGGACGGTACCAAGAGACCCAGTACTTC
j_gene: TRBJ2-5
abundance: -
len: 16
d_gene: -
v_gene: TRBV2

CDR3aa: CASSSKMRRGYYGYTF
CDR3nt: TGTGCCAGCAGTTCCAAAATGCGGAGGGGCTACTATGGCTACACCTTC
j_gene: TRBJ1-2
abundance: -
len: 16
d_gene: -
v_gene: TRBV27

CDR3aa: CASSPGVGYNSPLHF
CDR3nt: TGTGCCAGCAGTCCAGGGGTCGGCTATAATTCACCCCTCCACTTT
j_gene: TRBJ1-6
abundance: -
len: 15
d_gene: -
v_gene: TRBV28

CDR3aa: CASSQGASGAYEQYF
CDR3nt: TGTGCCAGCAGCCAAGGGGCTAGCGGGGCCTACGAGCAGTACTTC
j_gene: TRBJ2-7
abundance: -
len: 15
d_gene: TRBD2
v_gene: TRBV4-2

CDR3aa: CASSGSALRMNTEAFF
CDR3nt: TGTGCCAGTAGTGGGTCAGCCCTCCGGATGAACACTGAAGCTTTCTTT
j_gene: TRBJ1-1
abundance: -
len: 16
d_gene: -
v_gene: TRBV19

CDR3aa: CASSLAVRSYGTEAFF
CDR3nt: TGTGCCAGCAGTTTAGCGGTCAGATCCTATGGTACTGAAGCTTTCTTT
j_gene: TRBJ1-1
abundance: -
len: 16
d_gene: -
v_gene: TRBV27

CDR3aa: CSALRGEGYTF
CDR3nt: TGCAGCGCCCTTCGCGGGGAAGGCTACACCTTC
j_gene: TRBJ1-2
abundance: -
len: 11
d_gene: -
v_gene: TRBV29-1

CDR3aa: CASSGGGLRGYTF
CDR3nt: TGCGCCAGCAGCGGAGGGGGGCTGAGGGGCTACACCTTC
j_gene: TRBJ1-2
abundance: -
len: 13
d_gene: -
v_gene: TRBV5-1

CDR3aa: CASSPGDGSYGYTF
CDR3nt: TGTGCCAGCTCACCTGGGGACGGATCTTATGGCTACACCTTC
j_gene: TRBJ1-2
abundance: once
len: 14
d_gene: -
v_gene: TRBV18

CDR3aa: CASSKFGRQARRGFKETQYF
CDR3nt: TGTGCCAGCAGCAAATTTGGGCGCCAGGCCCGAAGGGGCTTCAAGGAAACCCAGTACTTC
j_gene: TRBJ2-5
abundance: -
len: 20
d_gene: -
v_gene: TRBV21-1

CDR3aa: CASSFPTGELFF
CDR3nt: TGTGCCAGCAGTTTCCCCACCGGGGAGCTGTTTTTT
j_gene: TRBJ2-2
abundance: -
len: 12
d_gene: -
v_gene: TRBV12-3/TRBV12-4

CDR3aa: CAWRTGRNQPQHF
CDR3nt: TGTGCCTGGAGGACAGGGAGGAATCAGCCCCAGCATTTT
j_gene: TRBJ1-5
abundance: -
len: 13
d_gene: TRBD1
v_gene: TRBV30

CDR3aa: CASSRTGGGLSYNSPLHF
CDR3nt: TGCGCCAGCAGCCGGACAGGGGGCGGCCTCTCCTATAATTCACCCCTCCACTTT
j_gene: TRBJ1-6
abundance: -
len: 18
d_gene: TRBD1
v_gene: TRBV4-3

CDR3aa: CASSFRGDEKLFF
CDR3nt: TGCGCCAGCAGCTTTCGGGGGGATGAAAAACTGTTTTTT
j_gene: TRBJ1-4
abundance: -
len: 13
d_gene: -
v_gene: TRBV5-1

CDR3aa: CASSENPDRIIYEKLFF
CDR3nt: TGTGCCAGTAGTGAGAACCCGGACAGAATTATTTATGAAAAACTGTTTTTT
j_gene: TRBJ1-4
abundance: -
len: 17
d_gene: -
v_gene: TRBV19

CDR3aa: CASSIGGTEAFF
CDR3nt: TGTGCCAGCAGTATAGGGGGGACTGAAGCTTTCTTT
j_gene: TRBJ1-1
abundance: -
len: 12
d_gene: -
v_gene: TRBV2

CDR3aa: CASSYDRYGNYGYTF
CDR3nt: TGTGCCAGCAGTTACGACCGATACGGGAACTATGGCTACACCTTC
j_gene: TRBJ1-2
abundance: -
len: 15
d_gene: -
v_gene: TRBV6-5

CDR3aa: CASRGFSGNTIYF
CDR3nt: TGTGCCAGCAGGGGCTTCTCTGGAAACACCATATATTTT
j_gene: TRBJ1-3
abundance: -
len: 13
d_gene: -
v_gene: TRBV19

CDR3aa: CASSLDPNTEAFF
CDR3nt: TGTGCCAGCAGCTTGGACCCCAACACTGAAGCTTTCTTT
j_gene: TRBJ1-1
abundance: -
len: 13
d_gene: -
v_gene: TRBV7-9

CDR3aa: CASSLTTGGSSYGYTF
CDR3nt: TGCGCCAGCAGCCTCACCACCGGGGGGAGTAGCTATGGCTACACCTTC
j_gene: TRBJ1-2
abundance: -
len: 16
d_gene: -
v_gene: TRBV5-1

CDR3aa: CASSEVWHRGSTGELFF
CDR3nt: TGTGCCAGCAGTGAAGTCTGGCACAGGGGAAGCACCGGGGAGCTGTTTTTT
j_gene: TRBJ2-2
abundance: once
len: 17
d_gene: TRBD1
v_gene: TRBV2

CDR3aa: CASSLGGGRNQPQHF
CDR3nt: TGTGCCAGCAGCTTGGGGGGGGGCCGCAATCAGCCCCAGCATTTT
j_gene: TRBJ1-5
abundance: -
len: 15
d_gene: -
v_gene: TRBV7-2

CDR3aa: CASSGTGGINEQYF
CDR3nt: TGTGCCAGCAGCGGAACAGGGGGCATAAACGAGCAGTACTTC
j_gene: TRBJ2-7
abundance: -
len: 14
d_gene: TRBD1
v_gene: TRBV6-5

CDR3aa: CASRDTGPQTPLHF
CDR3nt: TGTGCCAGCAGGGATACAGGGCCACAGACACCCCTCCACTTT
j_gene: TRBJ1-6
abundance: -
len: 14
d_gene: -
v_gene: TRBV2

CDR3aa: CASSLVGVGTEAFF
CDR3nt: TGCGCCAGCAGCTTGGTGGGGGTCGGCACTGAAGCTTTCTTT
j_gene: TRBJ1-1
abundance: -
len: 14
d_gene: -
v_gene: TRBV5-1

CDR3aa: CASRTRAGTNEKLFF
CDR3nt: TGTGCCAGCAGAACGCGGGCAGGGACTAATGAAAAACTGTTTTTT
j_gene: TRBJ1-4
abundance: -
len: 15
d_gene: -
v_gene: TRBV6-6

CDR3aa: CASSQAGALNTEAFF
CDR3nt: TGTGCCAGCAGCCAAGCCGGGGCCTTGAACACTGAAGCTTTCTTT
j_gene: TRBJ1-1
abundance: many
len: 15
d_gene: -
v_gene: TRBV14

CDR3aa: CASRFDRGINGYTF
CDR3nt: TGCGCCAGCAGGTTTGACAGGGGAATAAATGGCTACACCTTC
j_gene: TRBJ1-2
abundance: -
len: 14
d_gene: TRBD1
v_gene: TRBV5-1

CDR3aa: CASWEGVNQPQHF
CDR3nt: TGTGCCAGCTGGGAGGGGGTAAATCAGCCCCAGCATTTT
j_gene: TRBJ1-5
abundance: -
len: 13
d_gene: -
v_gene: TRBV2

CDR3aa: CASSQEARRRQTGNTIYF
CDR3nt: TGTGCCAGCAGCCAAGAAGCACGCCGTCGGCAGACTGGAAACACCATATATTTT
j_gene: TRBJ1-3
abundance: -
len: 18
d_gene: -
v_gene: TRBV3-1/TRBV3-2

CDR3aa: CATSDFPGSGSPLHF
CDR3nt: TGTGCCACCAGTGATTTTCCAGGCTCGGGGTCACCCCTCCACTTT
j_gene: TRBJ1-6
abundance: -
len: 15
d_gene: -
v_gene: TRBV24-1

CDR3aa: CSGGQNYGYTF
CDR3nt: TGCAGCGGCGGACAGAACTATGGCTACACCTTC
j_gene: TRBJ1-2
abundance: -
len: 11
d_gene: -
v_gene: TRBV29-1

CDR3aa: CASSYTGGQYF
CDR3nt: TGTGCCAGCAGCTATACAGGGGGGCAGTACTTC
j_gene: TRBJ2-7
abundance: -
len: 11
d_gene: TRBD1
v_gene: TRBV11-2

CDR3aa: CASSRSKGESYNEQFF
CDR3nt: TGTGCCAGCAGCCGCTCCAAGGGGGAGTCCTACAATGAGCAGTTCTTC
j_gene: TRBJ2-1
abundance: -
len: 16
d_gene: -
v_gene: TRBV3-1/TRBV3-2

CDR3aa: CASSVDRMTGELFF
CDR3nt: TGTGCCAGCAGCGTGGACCGCATGACCGGGGAGCTGTTTTTT
j_gene: TRBJ2-2
abundance: once
len: 14
d_gene: -
v_gene: TRBV9

CDR3aa: CASSQWKVNEQFF
CDR3nt: TGCGCCAGCAGCCAGTGGAAAGTTAATGAGCAGTTCTTC
j_gene: TRBJ2-1
abundance: -
len: 13
d_gene: -
v_gene: TRBV4-3

CDR3aa: CASSLRDGANSPLHF
CDR3nt: TGTGCCAGCAGCTTACGGGACGGAGCTAATTCACCCCTCCACTTT
j_gene: TRBJ1-6
abundance: -
len: 15
d_gene: -
v_gene: TRBV7-2

CDR3aa: CAISGGVEQFF
CDR3nt: TGTGCCATCAGTGGTGGGGTTGAGCAGTTCTTC
j_gene: TRBJ2-1
abundance: -
len: 11
d_gene: -
v_gene: TRBV10-3

CDR3aa: CASSVGRSSGNTIYF
CDR3nt: TGTGCCAGCAGCGTAGGACGGTCCTCTGGAAACACCATATATTTT
j_gene: TRBJ1-3
abundance: -
len: 15
d_gene: -
v_gene: TRBV5-4

CDR3aa: CASSSRTGWLNTEAFF
CDR3nt: TGTGCCAGCAGCTCACGGACAGGGTGGCTTAACACTGAAGCTTTCTTT
j_gene: TRBJ1-1
abundance: -
len: 16
d_gene: TRBD1
v_gene: TRBV13

CDR3aa: CASSQDQPGQWGTEAFF
CDR3nt: TGTGCCAGCAGCCAAGATCAACCAGGCCAATGGGGCACTGAAGCTTTCTTT
j_gene: TRBJ1-1
abundance: -
len: 17
d_gene: -
v_gene: TRBV3-1/TRBV3-2

CDR3aa: CASSPQGPGTEAFF
CDR3nt: TGTGCCAGCAGCCCACAGGGGCCAGGGACTGAAGCTTTCTTT
j_gene: TRBJ1-1
abundance: -
len: 14
d_gene: TRBD1
v_gene: TRBV7-9

CDR3aa: CASSLSGGNTIYF
CDR3nt: TGCGCCAGCAGCTTGAGCGGAGGAAACACCATATATTTT
j_gene: TRBJ1-3
abundance: once
len: 13
d_gene: -
v_gene: TRBV5-1

CDR3aa: CASSLGSAEGYGYTF
CDR3nt: TGTGCCAGCAGCTTAGGGTCTGCGGAAGGGTATGGCTACACCTTC
j_gene: TRBJ1-2
abundance: -
len: 15
d_gene: -
v_gene: TRBV7-8

CDR3aa: CASSQDRNYGYTF
CDR3nt: TGTGCCAGCAGCCAGGACCGGAACTATGGCTACACCTTC
j_gene: TRBJ1-2
abundance: -
len: 13
d_gene: -
v_gene: TRBV12-3/TRBV12-4

CDR3aa: CASTLTPGQGDTEAFF
CDR3nt: TGTGCCAGCACCCTTACTCCGGGACAGGGCGACACTGAAGCTTTCTTT
j_gene: TRBJ1-1
abundance: once
len: 16
d_gene: TRBD1
v_gene: TRBV6-6

CDR3aa: CASSLGLTVTLNYGYTF
CDR3nt: TGTGCCAGCAGCTTAGGTTTGACAGTAACCCTTAACTATGGCTACACCTTC
j_gene: TRBJ1-2
abundance: -
len: 17
d_gene: -
v_gene: TRBV7-2

CDR3aa: CASSYPGNEQFF
CDR3nt: TGTGCCAGCAGTTACCCGGGCAATGAGCAGTTCTTC
j_gene: TRBJ2-1
abundance: -
len: 12
d_gene: -
v_gene: TRBV6-5

CDR3aa: CASSSRGGSSTDTQYF
CDR3nt: TGTGCCAGCAGCTCTAGGGGGGGCTCATCCACAGATACGCAGTATTTT
j_gene: TRBJ2-3
abundance: -
len: 16
d_gene: -
v_gene: TRBV7-2

CDR3aa: CAWTSQGASPLHF
CDR3nt: TGTGCCTGGACCAGTCAGGGGGCTTCACCCCTCCACTTT
j_gene: TRBJ1-6
abundance: -
len: 13
d_gene: TRBD1
v_gene: TRBV30

CDR3aa: CASSLGSRDGKTGELFF
CDR3nt: TGTGCCAGCAGCCTAGGGTCCCGGGACGGGAAGACCGGGGAGCTGTTTTTT
j_gene: TRBJ2-2
abundance: -
len: 17
d_gene: -
v_gene: TRBV7-9